This T cell receptor beta chain stems from a study of blood T cell repertoires in COVID-19. V shed 3 bases and J shed 1 base, with 5 bases lying between them. The CDR3 covers 14 residues. Germline CDR1 and CDR2: SGDLS and YYNGEE. Original processing methods: Amplifying reference gene primers gave estimates of nucleated cell counts. TCRdb's table, derived via immunoSEQ multiplex PCR, lists solely in-frame clones and lacks some. V and J calls and clone size follow that table, whereas D and trimming were derived from the DNA. The sample gives roughly 58,000 clones, 72% of which show up once; around half is in the top ten.

The receptor was isolated from a woman aged 55-69 years who had been exposed to COVID-19. This chain links TRBV9 with TRBJ2-6, with D hard to call. Sequencing was carried out using PBMCs or T cells enriched from blood (not recorded which). The CDR3 DNA reads as TGTGCCAGCAGCGAGGAGTCTGGGGCCAACGTCCTGACTTTC. Translated: CASSEESGANVLTF.